This section outlines one T cell receptor (beta chain) sequence together with its context. This entry belongs to a study of technical replicates of blood from a few donors. The germline V gene encodes CDR1 KGHSH and CDR2 LQKENI. Trimming left V 6 bases short and J 0 bases short, with 18 bases between. The CDR3 is made up of 17 amino acids. Profiling relied on immunoSEQ multiplex PCR, and the TCRdb table lists in-frame clones only, not all of them. Here the sample spans some 76,000 clones, around 94% being singletons. The chain couples TRBV18 to TRBJ1-5; D is possibly TRBD1 (6 bases). The sample taken for sequencing was T cells isolated from PBMCs. The sequence came from a human donor in good health. The CDR3 spells CASSWLPGQDSNQPQHF. The CDR3 region has the DNA TGTGCCAGCTCGTGGTTACCGGGACAAGATAGCAATCAGCCCCAGCATTTT.